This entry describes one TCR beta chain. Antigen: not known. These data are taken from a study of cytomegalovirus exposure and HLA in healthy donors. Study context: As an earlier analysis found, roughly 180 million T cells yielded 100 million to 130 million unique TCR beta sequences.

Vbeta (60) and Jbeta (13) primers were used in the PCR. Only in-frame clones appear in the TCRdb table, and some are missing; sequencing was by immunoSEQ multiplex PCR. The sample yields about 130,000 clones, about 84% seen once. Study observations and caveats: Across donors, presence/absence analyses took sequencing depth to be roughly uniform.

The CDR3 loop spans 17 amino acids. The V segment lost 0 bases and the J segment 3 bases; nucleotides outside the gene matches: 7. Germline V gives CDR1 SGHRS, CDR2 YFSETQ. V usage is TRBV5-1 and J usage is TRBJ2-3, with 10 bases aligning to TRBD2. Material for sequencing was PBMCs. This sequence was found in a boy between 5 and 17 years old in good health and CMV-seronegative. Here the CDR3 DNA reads TGCGCCAGCAGCTTGGCGGTAGCGGGAGGAGGGACAGATACGCAGTATTTT. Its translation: CASSLAVAGGGTDTQYF.